This TCR beta chain was captured by sequencing in a study of persistence of HIV-infected CD4 T cells. Turning to the study itself: A median of roughly 8 years of suppressive ART preceded sampling. Overall study findings and caveats: The rare CMV-responding cells with HIV-1 proviruses were not separately TCR-sequenced.

To note about this clone: The antigen is unknown.

Stimulation used 8 to 10 ug/mL lysate from CMV-infected fibroblasts. Memory cells lacking CD40L and CD69 with high CD45RO were sorted. CD8-depleted PBMCs were stimulated 15 to 20 hours with anti-CD28/CD49d costimulation, CD40-blocking antibody and enfuvirtide. The immunoSEQ assay was version 4, run in survey mode. Produced via immunoSEQ multiplex PCR; TCRdb's table is partial and in-frame only. This sample carries fewer than 30,000 clones, roughly 78% of them seen once, and the ten largest clones take about 4.6%. Germline V gene sequence: CDR1 MNHNY, CDR2 SVGAGI (reference sequence). The CDR3 is 14 residues long. V was shortened by 2 bases and J by 2 bases, with 9 bases between the two germline ends.

This chain connects TRBV6-6 to TRBJ1-2, with TRBD1 as a possible D gene (5 bases). The sequencing used CD4+ T cells sorted from PBMCs after approximately 19-hour stimulation, collected from a patient who received antiretroviral therapy. This clonotype originated in an adult man with HIV who was CMV-seropositive. This chain's CDR3 is CASSYRAGNYGYTF. As DNA, the CDR3 is TGTGCCAGCAGTTACCGGGCAGGGAACTATGGCTACACCTTC.